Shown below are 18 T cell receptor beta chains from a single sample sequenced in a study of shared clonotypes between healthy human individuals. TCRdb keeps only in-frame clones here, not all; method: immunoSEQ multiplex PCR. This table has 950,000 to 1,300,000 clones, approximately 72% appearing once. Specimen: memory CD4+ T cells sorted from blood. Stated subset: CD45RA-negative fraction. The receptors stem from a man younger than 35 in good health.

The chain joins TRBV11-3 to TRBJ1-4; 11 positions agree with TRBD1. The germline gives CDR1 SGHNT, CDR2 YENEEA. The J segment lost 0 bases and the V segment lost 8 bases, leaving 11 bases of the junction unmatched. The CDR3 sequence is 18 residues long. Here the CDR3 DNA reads TGTGCCAGCCGAGGGACAGGGGGAAGAAAACCAACTAATGAAAAACTGTTTTTT. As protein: CASRGTGGRKPTNEKLFF.

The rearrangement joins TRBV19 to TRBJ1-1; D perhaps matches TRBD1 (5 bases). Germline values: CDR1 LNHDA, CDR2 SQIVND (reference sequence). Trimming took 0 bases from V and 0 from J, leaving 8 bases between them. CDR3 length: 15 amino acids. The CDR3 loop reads CASSIEGRVNTEAFF. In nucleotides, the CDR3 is TGTGCCAGTAGTATAGAAGGCAGGGTGAACACTGAAGCTTTCTTT.

The CDR3 sequence is CASSFESGRGTQYF. DNA of the CDR3: TGTGCCAGCAGTTTCGAAAGCGGGAGAGGTACGCAGTATTTT. This chain uses TRBV28 with TRBJ2-3, with 8 bases aligning to TRBD2. The CDR3 extends over 14 amino acids. Germline V lookup: CDR1 MDHEN, CDR2 SYDVKM. The V and J ends lost 3 bases and 8 bases, in that order; junction bases with no gene match: 7.

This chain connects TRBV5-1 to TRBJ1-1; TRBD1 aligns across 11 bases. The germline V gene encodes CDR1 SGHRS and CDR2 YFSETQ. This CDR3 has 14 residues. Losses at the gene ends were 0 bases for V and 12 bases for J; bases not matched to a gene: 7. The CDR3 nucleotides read TGCGCCAGCAGCTTGGCCGTGGGACAGGGGGGAACTTTCTTT. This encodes CASSLAVGQGGTFF.

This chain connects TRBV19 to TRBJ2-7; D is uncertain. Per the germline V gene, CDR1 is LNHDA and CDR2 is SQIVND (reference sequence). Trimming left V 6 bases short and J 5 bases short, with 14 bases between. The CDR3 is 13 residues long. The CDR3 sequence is CASSQQSSNEQYF. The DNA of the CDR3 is TGTGCCAGTAGCCAACAATCCAGCAACGAGCAGTACTTC. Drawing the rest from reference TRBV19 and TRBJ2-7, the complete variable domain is DGGITQSPKYLFRKEGQNVTLSCEQNLNHDAMYWYRQDPGQGLRLIYYSQIVNDFQKGDIAEGYSVSREKKESFPLTVTSAQKNPTAFYLCASSQQSSNEQYFGPGTRLTVT.

The CDR3 region has the DNA TGTGCCAGCAAATTGTCGGGTAACGGAAACACCATATATTTT. It yields the protein CASKLSGNGNTIYF. This chain links TRBV27 with TRBJ1-3; unclear D gene. The CDR3 runs to 14 residues. Germline CDR1 and CDR2: MNHEY and SMNVEV (reference sequence). V lost 7 bases, J lost 4 bases, and 14 bases lay in between.

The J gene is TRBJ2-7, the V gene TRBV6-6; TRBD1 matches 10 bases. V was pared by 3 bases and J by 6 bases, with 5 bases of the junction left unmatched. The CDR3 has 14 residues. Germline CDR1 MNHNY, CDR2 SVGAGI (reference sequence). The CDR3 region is CASSYGTGVGEQYF. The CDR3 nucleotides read TGTGCCAGCAGTTATGGGACAGGGGTGGGCGAGCAGTACTTC.

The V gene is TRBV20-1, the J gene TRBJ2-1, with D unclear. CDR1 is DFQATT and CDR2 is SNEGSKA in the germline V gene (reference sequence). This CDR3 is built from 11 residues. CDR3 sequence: CTIGRNNEQFF. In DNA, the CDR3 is TGCACTATCGGCAGGAACAATGAGCAGTTCTTC.

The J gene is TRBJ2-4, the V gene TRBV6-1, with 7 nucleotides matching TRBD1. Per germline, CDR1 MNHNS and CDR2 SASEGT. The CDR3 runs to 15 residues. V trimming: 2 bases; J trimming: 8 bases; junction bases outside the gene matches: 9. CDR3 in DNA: TGTGCCAGCAGTGAATTTAGCAACAGGGGCTACATTCAGTACTTC. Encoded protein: CASSEFSNRGYIQYF.

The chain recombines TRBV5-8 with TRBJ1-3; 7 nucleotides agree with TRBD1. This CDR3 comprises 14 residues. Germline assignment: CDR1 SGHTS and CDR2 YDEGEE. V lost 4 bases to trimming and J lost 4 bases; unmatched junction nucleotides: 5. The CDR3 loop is CASSPGQLGNTIYF. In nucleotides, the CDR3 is TGTGCCAGCAGCCCGGGACAGTTGGGAAACACCATATATTTT.

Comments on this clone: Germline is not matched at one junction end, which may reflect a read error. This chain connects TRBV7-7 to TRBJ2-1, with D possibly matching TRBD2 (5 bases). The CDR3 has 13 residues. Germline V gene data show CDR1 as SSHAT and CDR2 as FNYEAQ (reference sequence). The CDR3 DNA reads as TGTGCTAGCAGCCCCGGACTCTCGCCGGAGCAGTTCTTC. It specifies CASSPGLSPEQFF. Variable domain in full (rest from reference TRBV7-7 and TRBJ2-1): GAGVSQSPRYKVTKRGQDVTLRCDPISSHATLYWYQQALGQGPEFLTYFNYEAQPDKSGLPSDRFSAERPEGSISTLTIQRTEQRDSAMYRCASSPGLSPEQFFGPGTRLTVL.

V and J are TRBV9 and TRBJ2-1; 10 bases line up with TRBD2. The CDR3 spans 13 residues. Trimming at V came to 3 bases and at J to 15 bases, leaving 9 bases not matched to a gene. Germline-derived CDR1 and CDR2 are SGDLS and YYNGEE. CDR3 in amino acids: CASSAQLAGWRFF. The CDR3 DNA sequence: TGTGCCAGCAGCGCCCAACTAGCGGGATGGAGGTTCTTC.

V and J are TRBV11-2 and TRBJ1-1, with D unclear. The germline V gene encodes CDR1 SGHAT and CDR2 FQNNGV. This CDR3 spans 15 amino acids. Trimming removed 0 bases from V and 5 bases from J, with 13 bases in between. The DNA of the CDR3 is TGTGCCAGCAGCTTAGATGTTAAGGGTGGGACTGAAGCTTTCTTT. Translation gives CASSLDVKGGTEAFF.

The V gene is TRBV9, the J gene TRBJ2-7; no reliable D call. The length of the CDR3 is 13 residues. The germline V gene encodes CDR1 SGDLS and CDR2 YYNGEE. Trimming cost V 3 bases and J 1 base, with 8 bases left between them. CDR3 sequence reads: CASSGDISYEQYF. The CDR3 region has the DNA TGTGCCAGCAGCGGAGACATATCCTACGAGCAGTACTTC.

Here the CDR3 DNA reads TGTGCCAGCAGCAAATTGGCCAGGGGGCAAATCCGAGGTAATGAAAAACTGTTTTTT. Translated, it gives CASSKLARGQIRGNEKLFF. The chain employs TRBV21-1 and TRBJ1-4; the DNA was not compared with TRBD1, the D call given in the table. TRBV21-1 is flagged as a pseudogene. The CDR3 totals 19 residues.

As DNA, the CDR3 is TGTGCCAGCTCACCAAACAGAGACGAGCAGTACTTC. Amino acids: CASSPNRDEQYF. V gene TRBV18 combines with J gene TRBJ2-7; D not resolved. The CDR3 is 12 residues long. Trimming took 2 bases from V and 5 from J, leaving 7 bases between them. CDR1 and CDR2 from the germline V gene are KGHSH and LQKENI.

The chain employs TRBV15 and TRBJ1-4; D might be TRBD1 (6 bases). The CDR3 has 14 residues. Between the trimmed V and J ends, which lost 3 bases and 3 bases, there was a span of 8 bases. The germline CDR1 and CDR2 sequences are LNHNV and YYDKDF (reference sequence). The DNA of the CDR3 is TGTGCCACCAGCAGCAGGGGTTCTAATGAAAAACTGTTTTTT. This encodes CATSSRGSNEKLFF.

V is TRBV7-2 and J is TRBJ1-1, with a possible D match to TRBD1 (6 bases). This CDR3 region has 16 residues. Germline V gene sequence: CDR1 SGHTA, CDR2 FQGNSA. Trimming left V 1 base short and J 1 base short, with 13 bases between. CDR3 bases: TGTGCCAGCAGCTTAGGGCGGACAGCGGGGAACACTGAAGCTTTCTTT. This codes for CASSLGRTAGNTEAFF.